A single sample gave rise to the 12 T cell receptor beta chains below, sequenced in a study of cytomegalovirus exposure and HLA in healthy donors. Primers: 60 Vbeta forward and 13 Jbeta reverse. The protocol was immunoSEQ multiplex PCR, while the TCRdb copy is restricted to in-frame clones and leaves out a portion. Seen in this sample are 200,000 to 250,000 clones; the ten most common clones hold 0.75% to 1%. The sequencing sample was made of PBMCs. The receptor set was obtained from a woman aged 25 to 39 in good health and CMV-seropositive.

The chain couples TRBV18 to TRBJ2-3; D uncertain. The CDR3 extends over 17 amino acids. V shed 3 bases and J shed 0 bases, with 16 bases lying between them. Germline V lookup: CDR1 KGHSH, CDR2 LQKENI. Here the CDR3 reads CASSPWAGFSSTDTQYF. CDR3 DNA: TGTGCCAGCTCACCTTGGGCAGGCTTCTCTAGCACAGATACGCAGTATTTT.

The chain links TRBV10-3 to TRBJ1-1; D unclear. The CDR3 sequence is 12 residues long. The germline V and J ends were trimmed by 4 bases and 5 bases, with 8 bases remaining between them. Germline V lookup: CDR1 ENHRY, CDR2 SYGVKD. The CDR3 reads CAISARVTEAFF. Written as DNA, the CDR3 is TGTGCCATCAGTGCGAGGGTTACTGAAGCTTTCTTT.

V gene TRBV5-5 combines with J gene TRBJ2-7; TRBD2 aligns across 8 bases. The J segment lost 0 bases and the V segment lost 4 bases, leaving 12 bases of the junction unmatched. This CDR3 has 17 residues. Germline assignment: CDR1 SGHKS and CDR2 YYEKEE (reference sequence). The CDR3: CASSRTSSDSSSYEQYF. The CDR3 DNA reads TGTGCCAGCAGCCGGACTAGCTCCGATTCCAGCTCCTACGAGCAGTACTTC.

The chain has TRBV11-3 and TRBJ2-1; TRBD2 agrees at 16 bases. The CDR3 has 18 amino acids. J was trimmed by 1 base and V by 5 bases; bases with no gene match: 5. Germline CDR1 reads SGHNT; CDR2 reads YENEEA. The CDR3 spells CASSKGLAGGPSYNEQFF. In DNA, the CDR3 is TGTGCCAGCAGCAAGGGACTAGCGGGAGGGCCGTCCTACAATGAGCAGTTCTTC. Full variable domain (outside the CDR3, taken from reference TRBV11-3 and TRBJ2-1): EAGVVQSPRYKIIEKKQPVAFWCNPISGHNTLYWYLQNLGQGPELLIRYENEEAVDDSQLPKDRFSAERLKGVDSTLKIQPAELGDSAVYLCASSKGLAGGPSYNEQFFGPGTRLTVL.

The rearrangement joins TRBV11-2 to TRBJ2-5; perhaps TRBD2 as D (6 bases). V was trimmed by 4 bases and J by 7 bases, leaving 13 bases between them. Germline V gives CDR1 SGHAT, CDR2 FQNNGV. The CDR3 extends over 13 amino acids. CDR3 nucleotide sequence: TGTGCCAGCAGCTCTAGCGTACGAGTGACCCAGTACTTC. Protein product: CASSSSVRVTQYF.

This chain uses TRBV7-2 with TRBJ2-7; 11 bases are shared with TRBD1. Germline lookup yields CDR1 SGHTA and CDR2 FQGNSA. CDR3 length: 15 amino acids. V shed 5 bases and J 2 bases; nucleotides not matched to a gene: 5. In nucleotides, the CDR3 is TGTGCCAGCAGCAAAACGGGACAGGGGGCCTACGAGCAGTACTTC. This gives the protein CASSKTGQGAYEQYF.

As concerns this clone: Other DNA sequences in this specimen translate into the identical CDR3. The DNA of the CDR3 is TGTGCCAGCAGTGAATATTCCGGGACCTACGAGCAGTACTTC. Translating gives CASSEYSGTYEQYF. The J gene is TRBJ2-7, the V gene TRBV25-1; tentatively, D is TRBD2 (5 bases). This CDR3 is built from 14 residues. The germline CDR1 and CDR2 sequences are MGHDK and SYGVNS. V was cut by 0 bases and J by 2 bases, with 8 bases left in between.

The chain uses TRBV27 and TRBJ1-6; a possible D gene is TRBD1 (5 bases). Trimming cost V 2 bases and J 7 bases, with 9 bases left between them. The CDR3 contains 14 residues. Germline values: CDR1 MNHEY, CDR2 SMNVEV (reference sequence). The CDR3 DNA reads TGTGCCAGCAGTTTAAGGAGGGGAAATTCACCCCTCCACTTT. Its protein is CASSLRRGNSPLHF.

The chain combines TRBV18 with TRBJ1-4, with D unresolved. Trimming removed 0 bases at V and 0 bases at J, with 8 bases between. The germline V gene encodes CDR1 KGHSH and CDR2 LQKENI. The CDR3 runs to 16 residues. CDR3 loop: CASSPPPSATNEKLFF. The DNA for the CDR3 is TGTGCCAGCTCACCACCGCCGTCGGCAACTAATGAAAAACTGTTTTTT.

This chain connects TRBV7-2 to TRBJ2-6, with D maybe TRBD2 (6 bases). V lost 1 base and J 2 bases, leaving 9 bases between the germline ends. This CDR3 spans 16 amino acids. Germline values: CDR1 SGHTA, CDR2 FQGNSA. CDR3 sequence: CASSLVVAAGANVLTF. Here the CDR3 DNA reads TGTGCCAGCAGCTTAGTTGTAGCGGCTGGGGCCAACGTCCTGACTTTC. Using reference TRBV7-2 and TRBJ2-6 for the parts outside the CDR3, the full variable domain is GAGVSQSPSNKVTEKGKDVELRCDPISGHTALYWYRQSLGQGLEFLIYFQGNSAPDKSGLPSDRFSAERTGGSVSTLTIQRTQQEDSAVYLCASSLVVAAGANVLTFGAGSRLTVL.

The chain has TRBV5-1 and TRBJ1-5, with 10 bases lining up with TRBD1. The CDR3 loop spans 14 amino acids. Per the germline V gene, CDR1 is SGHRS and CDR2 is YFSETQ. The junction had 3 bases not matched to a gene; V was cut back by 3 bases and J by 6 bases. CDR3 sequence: CASSSTGGLQPQHF. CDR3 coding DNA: TGCGCCAGCAGCTCGACAGGGGGCCTTCAGCCCCAGCATTTT.

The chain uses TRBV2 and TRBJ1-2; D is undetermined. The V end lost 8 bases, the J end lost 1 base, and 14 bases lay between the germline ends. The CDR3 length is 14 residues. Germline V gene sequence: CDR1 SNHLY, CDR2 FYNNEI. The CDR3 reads CASWWGGINYGYTF. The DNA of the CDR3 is TGTGCCAGCTGGTGGGGAGGGATTAACTATGGCTACACCTTC.